A selection of T cell receptor beta chains follows, all from one sample in a study of shared clonotypes between healthy human individuals. The repertoire was sequenced with immunoSEQ multiplex PCR; TCRdb's copy has only in-frame clones and lacks some. The top ten clones hold approximately 0.44% of a sample with about 1.5 million clones, under 99% of them seen once. Sequenced material: naive CD4+ T cells sorted from blood. Receptors were obtained from a man between 25 and 39 years old in good health. The CDR3 runs from the conserved cysteine through the conserved F or W. D genes are given only for firm matches. Rows give clone size only sometimes, using once, few, many, or a class for an expanded clone.

TRBJ2-1 | TRBD2 | once | TRBV7-9 | TGTGCCAGCAGCTTAGGACTAGCGACCAACAATGAGCAGTTCTTC | CASSLGLATNNEQFF
TRBJ2-4 | . | . | TRBV7-8 | TGTGCCAGCAGCTTGTACGACAGGGGTACGGTAGCGGGACAAAAAAACATTCAGTACTTC | CASSLYDRGTVAGQKNIQYF
TRBJ2-7 | . | . | TRBV28 | TGTGCCAGCACCCTGAACTCCTACGAGCAGTACTTC | CASTLNSYEQYF
TRBJ1-2 | TRBD1 | . | TRBV29-1 | TGCAGCGTTACAGGGGGACCTAACTATGGCTACACCTTC | CSVTGGPNYGYTF
TRBJ2-5 | . | . | TRBV11-2 | TGTGCCAGCAGCCCAGGACTGCTGCAAGAGACCCAGTACTTC | CASSPGLLQETQYF
TRBJ1-2 | . | . | TRBV27 | TGTGCCAGCAGTTTAAGCAGGGTGGCCTATGGCTACACCTTC | CASSLSRVAYGYTF
TRBJ2-7 | . | . | TRBV5-6 | TGTGCCAGCAGCTTGGTAGCGGTCGGCGAGCAGTACTTC | CASSLVAVGEQYF
TRBJ2-2 | . | . | TRBV29-1 | TGCAGCGTTGGTCTGGTCAACTCGAACACCGGGGAGCTGTTTTTT | CSVGLVNSNTGELFF
TRBJ2-6 | TRBD1 | . | TRBV9 | TGTGCCAGCAGCGTAGGGGACAGGGTCTCTGGGGCCAACGTCCTGACTTTC | CASSVGDRVSGANVLTF
TRBJ1-2 | . | . | TRBV7-2 | TGTGCCAGCAGCTTAGCGCTTACCGCAGGCACCCGCATAGGCGGCTACACCTTC | CASSLALTAGTRIGGYTF
TRBJ2-7 | . | . | TRBV6-5 | TGTGCCAGCAGTTTCGGGGGCAAGCAGTACTTC | CASSFGGKQYF
TRBJ2-7 | . | . | TRBV27 | TGTGCCAGCAGTTTATCGCTTAGCGGTAGCTCCTACGAGCAGTACTTC | CASSLSLSGSSYEQYF
TRBJ2-1 | . | . | TRBV28 | TGTGCCAGCAGTTATCAGGACAATGAGCAGTTCTTC | CASSYQDNEQFF
TRBJ2-7 | . | . | TRBV7-9 | TGTGCCAGCAGCCTAGAGACAGGCTACGAGCAGTACTTC | CASSLETGYEQYF
TRBJ1-5 | . | . | TRBV6-1 | TGTGCCAGCAGTGAAGTACAGGCCCCAAGGCCCCAGCATTTT | CASSEVQAPRPQHF
TRBJ2-2 | TRBD1 | . | TRBV7-6 | TGTGCCAGCAGCTTGGGGGACAGGCCCACCGGGGAGCTGTTTTTT | CASSLGDRPTGELFF
TRBJ2-2 | . | . | TRBV19 | TGTGCCAGTACAGGGAGTCGGACCGGGGAGCTGTTTTTT | CASTGSRTGELFF
TRBJ1-2 | . | . | TRBV18 | TGTGCCAGCTCACCCGGCAGGCAAACTGGGACCTTC | CASSPGRQTGTF
TRBJ1-2 | TRBD1 | . | TRBV29-1 | TGCAGCGTTGACCACCTGACAGGGTTCGATGGCTACACCTTC | CSVDHLTGFDGYTF
TRBJ2-7 | . | . | TRBV27 | TGTGCCAGCACCACCCTTGGGACGGGCAACGAGCAGTACTTC | CASTTLGTGNEQYF
TRBJ2-7 | TRBD1 | . | TRBV4-1 | TGCGCCAGCAGCCTCGAACGGACAGGAACCTACGAGCAGTACTTC | CASSLERTGTYEQYF
TRBJ2-3 | TRBD2 | . | TRBV7-9 | TGTGCCAGCAGCCCTAGGACTAGCGGGTATACAGATACGCAGTATTTT | CASSPRTSGYTDTQYF
TRBJ2-7 | . | . | TRBV7-2 | TGTGCCAGCGCCCTTCATCTCGCTGGGAGTTCCTACGAGCAGTACTTC | CASALHLAGSSYEQYF
TRBJ2-2 | . | . | TRBV4-3 | TGCGCCAGCAGCCGGGAGGAGGGGCTATACACGGGGGAGCTGTTTTTT | CASSREEGLYTGELFF
TRBJ2-2 | TRBD1 | . | TRBV2 | TGTGCCAGCACCCCCATAAAGGGACAGGGTCTGAATACCGGGGAGCTGTTTTTT | CASTPIKGQGLNTGELFF
TRBJ2-7 | . | . | TRBV7-9 | TGTGCCAGCAGCTTCCTAAGGGGAGAATCCCGCTCCTACGAGCAGTACTTC | CASSFLRGESRSYEQYF
TRBJ2-3 | . | . | TRBV5-1 | TGCGCCAGCAGCTTGGCCGGGGTGACAGATACGCAGTATTTT | CASSLAGVTDTQYF
TRBJ2-2 | TRBD2 | . | TRBV7-6 | TGTGCCAGCAGCCGGCCTCTAGCGGGAGGGATTAACACCGGGGAGCTGTTTTTT | CASSRPLAGGINTGELFF
TRBJ2-7 | . | . | TRBV6-1 | TGTGCCAGCAGTGCCACACTTAGCTCCTACGAGCAGTACTTC | CASSATLSSYEQYF
TRBJ2-1 | TRBD1 | . | TRBV4-3 | TGCGCCAGCAGCGGAGGATCCGGGACAGATAATAATGAGCAGTTCTTC | CASSGGSGTDNNEQFF
TRBJ2-5 | . | . | TRBV5-4 | TGTGCCAGCAGTGTGGAGGGCACGGAGACCCAGTACTTC | CASSVEGTETQYF
TRBJ1-3 | . | . | TRBV2 | TGTGCCAGCAGTGAGGTAGGGGTTCCTGGAAACACCATATATTTT | CASSEVGVPGNTIYF
TRBJ2-7 | . | . | TRBV28 | TGTGCCAGCAGTCTCGTCGGATACGAGCAGTACTTC | CASSLVGYEQYF
TRBJ2-1 | TRBD2 | . | TRBV7-9 | TGTGCCAGCAGCTTAGCTAGCGGGAGGAGGAATGAGCAGTTCTTC | CASSLASGRRNEQFF
TRBJ2-5 | . | . | TRBV6-5 | TGTGCCAGCAGTTACTCGTTCAGTGTAGAAGAGACCCAGTACTTC | CASSYSFSVEETQYF
TRBJ2-4 | . | once | TRBV5-1 | TGCGCCAGCAGCCCTGCGCCGACCAAGGACATTCAGTACTTC | CASSPAPTKDIQYF
TRBJ2-7 | . | once | TRBV28 | TGTGCCAGCAGTTTAAGGGAACGACGTACCTACGAGCAGTACTTC | CASSLRERRTYEQYF
TRBJ2-5 | . | . | TRBV13 | TGTGCCAGCAGCTTTAGGAGGGGTTTTGAGACCCAGTACTTC | CASSFRRGFETQYF
TRBJ2-7 | TRBD1 | . | TRBV5-4 | TGTGCCAGCAGCCTAGACAGGGGGAGATACGAGCAGTACTTC | CASSLDRGRYEQYF
TRBJ2-2 | . | . | TRBV14 | TGTGCCAGCAGCCAAAGCCTCACCGGGGAGCTGTTTTTT | CASSQSLTGELFF
TRBJ1-2 | . | . | TRBV28 | TGTGCCAGCAGCATCCTTGACTCAACGCTCTATGGCTACACCTTC | CASSILDSTLYGYTF
TRBJ2-2 | . | . | TRBV28 | TGTGCCAGCAGTTGGGGGGCCAACACCGGGGAGCTGTTTTTT | CASSWGANTGELFF
TRBJ2-7 | . | . | TRBV4-2 | TGTGCCAGCAGCCCAAATACACTAGATCCCCCCTACGAGCAGTACTTC | CASSPNTLDPPYEQYF
TRBJ1-3 | . | . | TRBV29-1 | TGCAGCGTTTCGTACAGGGAGCTCTCTGGAAACACCATATATTTT | CSVSYRELSGNTIYF
TRBJ1-5 | . | . | TRBV28 | TGTGCCAGCAGTCTATCACAGGTCGGGCAGCCCCAGCATTTT | CASSLSQVGQPQHF
TRBJ1-1 | TRBD1 | . | TRBV29-1 | TGCAGCGTTGCTCTAAGGGGGCACGAAGCTTTCTTT | CSVALRGHEAFF
TRBJ1-2 | . | . | TRBV5-1 | TGCGCCAGCACGCAGGAGCGCGGAAAGGGCTACACCTTC | CASTQERGKGYTF
TRBJ2-7 | TRBD1 | . | TRBV4-2 | TGTGCCAGCAGCCAAGATATGCAGGGGGCGTTCAACGAGCAGTACTTC | CASSQDMQGAFNEQYF
TRBJ2-1 | TRBD2 | once | TRBV28 | TGTGCCAGCAGCCCGACTAGCGAGTACAATGAGCAGTTCTTC | CASSPTSEYNEQFF
TRBJ1-1 | . | . | TRBV7-8 | TGTGCCAGCAGCTTTGCCTCCCTTTCGAAGAACACTGAAGCTTTCTTT | CASSFASLSKNTEAFF
TRBJ2-1 | . | . | TRBV28 | TGTGCCAGCAGTTTTGACAGGAGGCGCAATGAGCAGTTCTTC | CASSFDRRRNEQFF
TRBJ2-7 | . | . | TRBV6-5 | TGTGCCAGCAGCCCTCTAGGGTACTCCTACGAGCAGTACTTC | CASSPLGYSYEQYF
TRBJ2-5 | . | . | TRBV10-3 | TGTGCCATCAGTGACAGGGGCGTGGGGGAGACCCAGTACTTC | CAISDRGVGETQYF
TRBJ2-7 | TRBD1 | once | TRBV7-2 | TGTGCCAGCAGGGGGACAGGGGTTAGTGAGCAGTACTTC | CASRGTGVSEQYF
TRBJ2-3 | . | once | TRBV14 | TGTGCCAGCAGCCAACGTCCTTTGGGGGATACGCAGTATTTT | CASSQRPLGDTQYF
TRBJ1-2 | . | . | TRBV7-2 | TGTGCCAGCAGCTTAGAACAGGCCATGAAAGTAGACTATGGCTACACCTTC | CASSLEQAMKVDYGYTF
TRBJ2-7 | . | . | TRBV21-1 | TGTGCCAGCAGCAATGGGCAGGGGGCGATGAACGAGCAGTACTTC | CASSNGQGAMNEQYF